The 29 T cell receptor beta chains below all came from one sample that was sequenced in a study of cytomegalovirus exposure and HLA in healthy donors. PCR employed 60 Vbeta and 13 Jbeta primers. The protocol was immunoSEQ multiplex PCR, while the TCRdb copy is restricted to in-frame clones and leaves out a portion. The table includes approximately 150,000 clones, about 76% detected once. The sequenced material came from PBMCs. These receptors all come from a woman between 40 and 55 years old in good health and CMV-seropositive.

The chain links TRBV19 to TRBJ1-5; possible D gene TRBD1, 5 bases. The CDR3 runs 16 residues. Germline CDR1 LNHDA, CDR2 SQIVND (reference sequence). V was pared by 4 bases and J by 3 bases, with 16 bases between. The CDR3 sequence: CASSTIRQRVNQPQHF. As DNA, the CDR3 is TGTGCCAGTAGTACAATTCGACAGAGAGTCAATCAGCCCCAGCATTTT.

This chain connects TRBV30 to TRBJ2-3; the D gene is possibly TRBD1 (6 bases). The V end lost 0 bases, the J end lost 5 bases, and 12 bases lay between the germline ends. Germline CDR1 and CDR2: GTSNPN and SVGIG (reference sequence). The CDR3 has 14 amino acids. CDR3 protein: CAWSVGAGEDTQYF. CDR3 nucleotide sequence: TGTGCCTGGAGTGTAGGGGCAGGGGAAGATACGCAGTATTTT. The entire variable domain, with the rest obtained from reference TRBV30 and TRBJ2-3, is as follows: SQTIHQWPATLVQPVGSPLSLECTVEGTSNPNLYWYRQAAGRGLQLLFYSVGIGQISSEVPQNLSASRPQDRQFILSSKKLLLSDSGFYLCAWSVGAGEDTQYFGPGTRLTVL.

The chain has TRBV2 and TRBJ2-1; 11 bases are shared with TRBD2. V trimming: 6 bases; J trimming: 0 bases; junction bases outside the gene matches: 4. The germline V gene encodes CDR1 SNHLY and CDR2 FYNNEI. This CDR3 contains 16 residues. CDR3 DNA: TGTGCCAGCAGACCCACTAGCGGGGGCTCCTACAATGAGCAGTTCTTC. This codes for CASRPTSGGSYNEQFF.

This chain uses TRBV5-1 with TRBJ2-3; 13 positions agree with TRBD2. V lost 3 bases to trimming and J lost 1 base; unmatched junction nucleotides: 2. This CDR3 contains 16 residues. Germline V lookup: CDR1 SGHRS, CDR2 YFSETQ. The CDR3 bases are TGCGCCAGCAGCTACGGACTAGCGGGAGGCACAGATACGCAGTATTTT. It is translated as CASSYGLAGGTDTQYF.

CDR3 in DNA: TGTGCCAGCGTCCGGGAGATGAACACTGAAGCTTTCTTT. It encodes CASVREMNTEAFF. The chain uses TRBV28 and TRBJ1-1, with D unresolved. This CDR3 region has 13 residues. Germline V gene sequence: CDR1 MDHEN, CDR2 SYDVKM. Between the trimmed V and J ends, which lost 8 bases and 0 bases, there was a span of 10 bases.

The rearrangement links TRBV7-2 to TRBJ1-2, with TRBD1 matching over 10 bases. The CDR3 is 16 amino acids. The V segment lost 1 base and the J segment 3 bases; nucleotides outside the gene matches: 5. Germline V gene data show CDR1 as SGHTA and CDR2 as FQGNSA. Here the CDR3 reads CASSLGQGARHYGYTF. CDR3 bases: TGTGCCAGCAGCTTAGGACAGGGGGCGCGTCACTATGGCTACACCTTC.

The chain is built from TRBV5-1 and TRBJ2-1; TRBD2 agrees at 12 bases. V dropped 5 bases and J dropped 1; count of bases not matched to a gene: 13. The CDR3 is 19 amino acids. CDR1 and CDR2 (germline): SGHRS, YFSETQ. CDR3 region: CASRRLAGESDGSYNEQFF. The CDR3, as DNA: TGCGCCAGCAGAAGACTAGCGGGAGAGTCGGATGGGTCCTACAATGAGCAGTTCTTC.

This chain uses TRBV30 with TRBJ2-7; tentatively, D is TRBD1 (6 bases). Germline loops: CDR1 GTSNPN, CDR2 SVGIG (reference sequence). V was cut by 1 base and J by 2 bases, with 9 bases left in between. This CDR3 region has 13 residues. The CDR3 spells CAWSGGQTYEQYF. DNA of the CDR3: TGTGCCTGGAGTGGGGGACAAACCTACGAGCAGTACTTC.

The CDR3 nucleotides read TGTGCCAGCAGTGGACAGGGATGGACTGAAGCTTTCTTT. Its translation: CASSGQGWTEAFF. V usage is TRBV28 and J usage is TRBJ1-1; 8 nucleotides align to TRBD1. Germline V CDR1 and CDR2: MDHEN, SYDVKM. This CDR3 is built from 13 residues. V lost 5 bases to trimming and J lost 5 bases; unmatched junction nucleotides: 4.

The V call is TRBV30, the J call TRBJ2-1; the D gene is possibly TRBD2 (6 bases). CDR1 and CDR2 from the germline V gene are GTSNPN and SVGIG (reference sequence). V lost 5 bases to trimming and J lost 7 bases, with 27 bases between them. The CDR3 loop spans 17 amino acids. This chain's CDR3 is CAWEVGQGSGSLNEQFF. In DNA form, the CDR3 reads TGTGCCTGGGAGGTAGGTCAGGGCTCCGGGAGTCTTAATGAGCAGTTCTTC. The complete variable domain, with remaining parts taken from reference TRBV30 and TRBJ2-1, reads SQTIHQWPATLVQPVGSPLSLECTVEGTSNPNLYWYRQAAGRGLQLLFYSVGIGQISSEVPQNLSASRPQDRQFILSSKKLLLSDSGFYLCAWEVGQGSGSLNEQFFGPGTRLTVL.

The chain links TRBV5-1 to TRBJ1-6; D is unresolved. Germline values: CDR1 SGHRS, CDR2 YFSETQ. V gave up 4 bases and J gave up 3 bases, with 11 bases separating them. The CDR3 extends over 15 amino acids. CDR3 protein: CASSLERNYNSPLHF. In nucleotides, the CDR3 is TGCGCCAGCAGCCTGGAGCGTAACTATAATTCACCCCTCCACTTT.

This clone was counted only a few times. V is TRBV11-3 and J is TRBJ2-7, with D tentatively TRBD2 (6 bases). Germline assignment: CDR1 SGHNT and CDR2 YENEEA. V lost 5 bases to trimming and J lost 5 bases, with 10 bases between them. The CDR3 sequence is 12 residues long. The CDR3 region has the DNA TGTGCCAGCAGCATCGGGAGAAACGAGCAGTACTTC. This gives the protein CASSIGRNEQYF.

This clone showed up just a few times. The J gene is TRBJ2-5, the V gene TRBV6-5; D is unresolved. The CDR3 consists of 13 residues. Germline CDR1 is MNHEY and CDR2 is SVGAGI. V was pared by 5 bases and J by 5 bases, with 12 bases between. The CDR3 region is CASSPVRRETQYF. The CDR3 nucleotides are TGTGCCAGCAGTCCCGTGAGGCGTGAGACCCAGTACTTC.

The V and J genes are TRBV13 and TRBJ2-2, with a possible D match to TRBD1 (6 bases). The ends were cut back, 1 base at V and 5 bases at J, with 14 bases in the middle. CDR3 length: 16 residues. Germline V gene data show CDR1 as PRHDT and CDR2 as FYEKMQ (reference sequence). CDR3 in DNA: TGTGCCAGCAGCTTAGAGATATCCAGGGGAACCGGGGAGCTGTTTTTT. It yields the protein CASSLEISRGTGELFF.

This chain joins TRBV10-3 and TRBJ1-1, with D perhaps matching TRBD1 (5 bases). This CDR3 has 13 residues. Trimming removed 0 bases from V and 9 bases from J, with 11 bases in between. Germline lookup yields CDR1 ENHRY and CDR2 SYGVKD. CDR3 protein: CAISESLQGQAFF. Written as DNA, the CDR3 is TGTGCCATCAGTGAGTCCCTTCAGGGCCAAGCTTTCTTT.

J is TRBJ2-1 and V is TRBV2; D is perhaps TRBD2 (6 bases). The germline V gene encodes CDR1 SNHLY and CDR2 FYNNEI. V shed 6 bases and J shed 9 bases, with 15 bases lying between them. The CDR3 totals 13 residues. Here the CDR3 reads CASSVFRDSEQFF. CDR3 nucleotides: TGTGCCAGCAGCGTCTTCCGGGACTCTGAGCAGTTCTTC. Full variable domain (missing parts from reference TRBV2 and TRBJ2-1): EPEVTQTPSHQVTQMGQEVILRCVPISNHLYFYWYRQILGQKVEFLVSFYNNEISEKSEIFDDQFSVERPDGSNFTLKIRSTKLEDSAMYFCASSVFRDSEQFFGPGTRLTVL.

This sequence joins TRBV27 and TRBJ1-5; 7 bases fit TRBD1. Germline CDR1 MNHEY, CDR2 SMNVEV (reference sequence). This CDR3 has 14 amino acids. V trimming: 5 bases; J trimming: 6 bases; junction bases outside the gene matches: 7. This CDR3 is CASSPLDRAQPQHF. The CDR3, as DNA: TGTGCCAGCAGTCCCCTCGACAGGGCTCAGCCCCAGCATTTT.

The V call is TRBV5-4, the J call TRBJ2-7; 11 nucleotides match TRBD1. The V gene end was trimmed by 1 base and the J gene end by 2 bases; junction bases not matched to a gene: 2. The germline V gene encodes CDR1 SGHNT and CDR2 YYREEE (reference sequence). The CDR3 contains 15 residues. The CDR3 bases are TGTGCCAGCAGCTTGTCGGGACAGGGGGCCTACGAGCAGTACTTC. Amino acid sequence: CASSLSGQGAYEQYF.

The chain carries TRBV7-8 and TRBJ1-4, with TRBD1 matching 8 bases. The length of the CDR3 is 17 residues. V was pared by 4 bases and J by 3 bases, with 10 bases of the junction left unmatched. Germline CDR1 and CDR2: SGHVS and FQNEAQ. The DNA of the CDR3 is TGTGCCAGCAGCTCAGAGGTTCTGGACAGGGCTAATGAAAAACTGTTTTTT. This gives the protein CASSSEVLDRANEKLFF.

This clone was recorded once. The chain uses TRBV5-1 and TRBJ2-5, with 10 bases identical to TRBD2. Germline V gene data show CDR1 as SGHRS and CDR2 as YFSETQ. The CDR3 has 15 residues. V was clipped by 4 bases and J by 5 bases; unmatched bases: 8. This CDR3 is CASSPLAGAGETQYF. CDR3 bases: TGCGCCAGCAGCCCCCTAGCGGGAGCTGGGGAGACCCAGTACTTC.

The chain has TRBV2 and TRBJ1-1; 7 bases match TRBD1. The CDR3 is 12 residues long. V shed 6 bases, J shed 5 bases, and the junction held 3 bases outside the gene matches. Germline values: CDR1 SNHLY, CDR2 FYNNEI. The CDR3 loop reads CASRTGKTEAFF. CDR3 sequence (DNA): TGTGCCAGCAGGACAGGGAAAACTGAAGCTTTCTTT.

The V call is TRBV2, the J call TRBJ2-1; TRBD2 agrees at 9 bases. CDR1 is SNHLY and CDR2 is FYNNEI in the germline V gene. J gave up 7 bases and V 4 bases, and 5 bases lay outside the gene matches. This CDR3 region has 14 residues. The CDR3 spells CASSVRLAGNEQFF. The CDR3 bases are TGTGCCAGCAGTGTGAGGCTAGCGGGAAATGAGCAGTTCTTC.

The chain uses TRBV2 and TRBJ2-4, with 9 bases that match TRBD2. Germline V gene data show CDR1 as SNHLY and CDR2 as FYNNEI. V was pared by 4 bases and J by 13 bases, with 8 bases of the junction left unmatched. This CDR3 spans 13 amino acids. The CDR3 loop is CASSGTSASSQYF. CDR3 DNA sequence: TGTGCCAGCAGTGGGACTAGCGCCTCGTCCCAGTACTTC.

The rearrangement links TRBV27 to TRBJ1-6; 8 bases align to TRBD1. The germline gives CDR1 MNHEY, CDR2 SMNVEV (reference sequence). V shed 3 bases, J shed 5 bases, and the junction held 3 bases outside the gene matches. This CDR3 comprises 15 residues. DNA of the CDR3: TGTGCCAGCAGTTTCCAGGACAGGGATAATTCACCCCTCCACTTT. Protein: CASSFQDRDNSPLHF.

As DNA, the CDR3 is TGTGCCAGCAGCAGGCAGACTAGCGGGGAAGATACGCAGTATTTT. Translation: CASSRQTSGEDTQYF. The chain joins TRBV5-4 to TRBJ2-3; 11 nucleotides align to TRBD2. The germline CDR1 and CDR2 sequences are SGHNT and YYREEE (reference sequence). This CDR3 spans 15 amino acids. J was trimmed by 5 bases and V by 4 bases; bases with no gene match: 6.

The V and J genes are TRBV30 and TRBJ1-1; D might be TRBD1 (5 bases). The CDR3 has 14 amino acids. The V end lost 2 bases, the J end lost 3 bases, and 13 bases lay between the germline ends. CDR1 is GTSNPN, CDR2 SVGIG, per germline (reference sequence). CDR3 residues: CAWSQQVRDTEAFF. DNA for the CDR3: TGTGCCTGGAGTCAACAGGTTAGGGACACTGAAGCTTTCTTT.

The chain employs TRBV2 and TRBJ2-6; 9 nucleotides agree with TRBD1. Germline CDR1 SNHLY, CDR2 FYNNEI. The CDR3 is 15 residues long. The trim removed 8 bases at V and 0 bases at J, leaving 2 bases unmatched. CDR3 DNA: TGTGCCAGCGGACAGGGGAGCTCTGGGGCCAACGTCCTGACTTTC. Protein sequence: CASGQGSSGANVLTF.

This chain uses TRBV7-8 with TRBJ2-5, with 15 bases that match TRBD2. The CDR3 runs to 16 residues. Per germline, CDR1 SGHVS and CDR2 FQNEAQ. J lost 5 bases, V lost 1 base, and 2 bases had no gene match. This CDR3 is CASSLGTSGRGETQYF. DNA of the CDR3: TGTGCCAGCAGCTTAGGGACTAGCGGGAGGGGGGAGACCCAGTACTTC.

This chain joins TRBV19 and TRBJ2-7; D is perhaps TRBD1 (6 bases). Germline V gene sequence: CDR1 LNHDA, CDR2 SQIVND (reference sequence). V lost 6 bases, J lost 2 bases, and 11 bases lay in between. The CDR3 is 13 amino acids. The CDR3 DNA reads as TGTGCCAGTAGACCAACAGGGACCTACGAGCAGTACTTC. Amino acids: CASRPTGTYEQYF.